Listed below are T cell receptor beta chains from one sample, sequenced in a study of blood T cell repertoires in COVID-19. Profiled with immunoSEQ multiplex PCR; TCRdb holds only in-frame clones, not every one. This table has some 50,000 clones, 75% to 90% appearing once. Sequencing was performed on peripheral blood. The source of these receptors is a human donor in a cohort sampled during active COVID-19. The CDR3 runs from the conserved cysteine through the conserved F or W. A D gene is named only where the DNA matches it firmly. Clone size is given for some rows only: seen once, a few or many times, or a class if the clone is expanded.

v_call	j_call	clone_size	d_call	cdr3_nt	cdr3_aa
TRBV5-1	TRBJ1-2	.	.	TGCGCCAGCAGCTTGGGGGCAGCCTATGGCTACACCTTC	CASSLGAAYGYTF
TRBV19	TRBJ1-5	.	.	TGTGCCAGTAGTCCAGGACACCGCAATCAGCCCCAGCATTTT	CASSPGHRNQPQHF
TRBV28	TRBJ2-7	.	.	TGTGCCAGCAGTTCCGGGTCTCCCTACGAGCAGTACTTC	CASSSGSPYEQYF
TRBV7-2	TRBJ1-3	.	.	TGTGCCAGCAGTTCCCGACAGGCCTACTCTGGAAACACCATATATTTT	CASSSRQAYSGNTIYF
TRBV25-1	TRBJ2-7	.	TRBD2	TGTGCCAGCAGCGTTGGCGGGGGATTTACCTACGAGCAGTACTTC	CASSVGGGFTYEQYF
TRBV6-2/TRBV6-3	TRBJ2-7	.	TRBD2	TGTGCCAGCAGTTACTCCAGCGGGGTCTACGAGCAGTACTTC	CASSYSSGVYEQYF
TRBV2	TRBJ2-2	.	TRBD1	TGTGCCACCTCGGGACAGGGGAACACCGGGGAGCTGTTTTTT	CATSGQGNTGELFF
TRBV6-5	TRBJ2-1	.	TRBD2	TGTGCCAGCAGCTACGAGCGGGGGGGCCGGGAGCAGTTCTTC	CASSYERGGREQFF
TRBV19	TRBJ2-7	.	.	TGTGCCAGTAGTATGTCGAGGGGGGGCGGCATTAACGAGCAGTACTTC	CASSMSRGGGINEQYF
TRBV5-1	TRBJ2-7	.	TRBD2	TGCGCCAGCAGCTCTGGACTAGCGGGATCCTACGAGCAGTACTTC	CASSSGLAGSYEQYF
TRBV25-1	TRBJ1-1	.	.	TGTGCCAGCAGTAAGGAGGGACGATTGAACACTGAAGCTTTCTTT	CASSKEGRLNTEAFF
TRBV7-2	TRBJ2-5	.	.	TGTGCCAGCAGCTTAGGTTGGCAGGGTTCCCAGTACTTC	CASSLGWQGSQYF
TRBV9	TRBJ2-3	.	TRBD2	TGTGCCAGCAGCGCTTCCACTAGCGGGGGGCCCGCGGATACGCAGTATTTT	CASSASTSGGPADTQYF
TRBV11-2	TRBJ2-2	.	.	TGTGCCAGCAGCTGGGGGGAGGCCCGCGGGGAGCTGTTTTTT	CASSWGEARGELFF
TRBV9	TRBJ2-3	.	TRBD2	TGTGCCAGCAGCGAAGACCATCGCGGGGGGGATACGCAGTATTTT	CASSEDHRGGDTQYF
TRBV4-1	TRBJ2-5	.	TRBD2	TGCGCCAGCAGCCAAGATCCAGGACTAGCGGGGTACCAAGAGACCCAGTACTTC	CASSQDPGLAGYQETQYF
TRBV18	TRBJ1-1	.	TRBD1	TGTGCCAGCTCAGACCTGGGGACAGGGCCTGAAGCTTTCTTT	CASSDLGTGPEAFF
TRBV11-2	TRBJ2-7	.	TRBD1	TGTGCCAGCAGCTTAGTCGGACAGGGGGACGAGCAGTACTTC	CASSLVGQGDEQYF
TRBV27	TRBJ2-1	.	TRBD1	TGTGCCAGCAAACAGGGGGCCGGGAATGAGCAGTTCTTC	CASKQGAGNEQFF
TRBV28	TRBJ1-1	.	.	TGTGCCAGCTGTTTACGTGGGGCCTTGAACACTGAAGCTTTCTTT	CASCLRGALNTEAFF
TRBV29-1	TRBJ1-1	.	.	TGCAGCGTTCCGAGGCGGGGGGCAGAAGCTTTCTTT	CSVPRRGAEAFF
TRBV5-4	TRBJ1-2	.	TRBD1	TGTGCCAGCACCGACCTTGGACAGGGGCTCCCCTATGGCTACACCTTC	CASTDLGQGLPYGYTF
TRBV4-2	TRBJ1-2	few	.	TGTGCCAGCAGCCAAGATCGGACAACCCTTGGCTACACCTTC	CASSQDRTTLGYTF
TRBV11-2	TRBJ2-3	.	.	TGTGCCAGCAGCCCGCGTGGGCCAGGGGGGTTAGATACGCAGTATTTT	CASSPRGPGGLDTQYF
TRBV7-9	TRBJ1-4	.	.	TGTGCCAGCAGCTTAGAGGAGGGTCGGGAGGAAAAACTGTTTTTT	CASSLEEGREEKLFF
TRBV7-2	TRBJ2-1	.	TRBD2	TGTGCCAGCAGCTTATACGGGGGGGGCAATGAGCAGTTCTTC	CASSLYGGGNEQFF
TRBV28	TRBJ1-1	.	.	TGTGCCAGCAGTTGGGGGACAGAAGCTTTCTTT	CASSWGTEAFF
TRBV5-4	TRBJ1-6	.	TRBD1	TGTGCCAGCAGCTTGCGGGGGACAGGCTCACCCCTCCACTTT	CASSLRGTGSPLHF
TRBV4-1	TRBJ2-3	.	TRBD2	TGCGCCAGCAGCCAAGGACTAGCGGTACCAGATACGCAGTATTTT	CASSQGLAVPDTQYF
TRBV6-2/TRBV6-3	TRBJ2-1	.	TRBD2	TGTGCCAGCAGTAGGGACGGGGGGGCGGATGAGCAGTTCTTC	CASSRDGGADEQFF
TRBV7-6	TRBJ2-1	.	TRBD2	TGTGCCAGCAGCCCCCTAGCGGGGGGGCGCGATGAGCAGTTCTTC	CASSPLAGGRDEQFF
TRBV9	TRBJ2-5	once	.	TGTGCCAGCAGCGTAGCGGGAGAGAACCAAGAGACCCAGTACTTC	CASSVAGENQETQYF
TRBV5-1	TRBJ1-2	.	.	TGCGCCAGCAGCCCCGGAACTGGTGAGGGCGGACATGGCTACACCTTC	CASSPGTGEGGHGYTF